This T cell receptor (beta chain) was captured by sequencing in a study of CD8 T cells in Susac syndrome. The study's findings and limits: By the study's own acknowledgment, its TCR sequencing and HLA analysis included relatively few individuals.

The authors negatively isolated CD8+ and CD4+ T cells and FACS-enriched TEMRA cells. Random hexamers served to reverse transcribe about 0.5 to 1 ug RNA. Coverage of TCR beta CDR3 amplification by immunoSEQ multiplex PCR extended to 54 Vbeta and 13 Jbeta. MiXCR, applied by TCRdb to the immunoSEQ multiplex PCR reads, yields one record per CDR3 protein. Counted here are about 120,000 distinct CDR3 sequences, about 95% occurring once; the ten biggest clones make up roughly 0.095%. The length of the CDR3 is 13 residues. V was trimmed by 5 bases and J by 6 bases, leaving 14 bases between them. Germline CDR1 is SGHDN and CDR2 is FVKESK. A word on this clonotype: The antigen remains undetermined.

This rearrangement joins TRBV14 to TRBJ2-7; the D is unclear. The specimen was CD4+ T cells from PBMCs. This clonotype originated in a human donor in good health. In DNA, the CDR3 is TGTGCCAGCAGCTGGACGCTATCTGCCGAGCAGTACTTC. This codes for CASSWTLSAEQYF.